The 15 T cell receptor beta chains in this list originate from one sample, sequenced in a study of brain T cells in children with intractable seizures. Data came from immunoSEQ multiplex PCR; TCRdb stores just in-frame clones and leaves some out. The sample records about 340,000 clones, over 90% being singletons. Indicated time point: blood from clinic visit 5 months post-surgery; TSC patient then seizure free. Material: peripheral blood, obtained less than 6 months after surgery. These receptors were obtained from a boy in the first two years of life with tuberous sclerosis and intractable seizures.

The genes are TRBV18 and TRBJ2-3; possible D gene TRBD2, 7 bases. The germline CDR1 and CDR2 sequences are KGHSH and LQKENI. This CDR3 is 14 amino acids long. V was trimmed by 2 bases and J by 5 bases, leaving 11 bases between them. The CDR3 loop reads CASSPAGAQDTQYF. The DNA of the CDR3 is TGTGCCAGCTCACCAGCGGGGGCCCAAGATACGCAGTATTTT.

This rearrangement joins TRBV6-2 or TRBV6-3 to TRBJ2-7; 9 positions match TRBD2. Trimming removed 2 bases from V and 5 bases from J; junction bases left unmatched: 7. CDR1 MNHEY and CDR2 SVGEGT come from the germline V gene. CDR3 size: 15 residues. As DNA, the CDR3 is TGTGCCAGCAGTTACGCGGTAGCGGGAGACCACGAGCAGTACTTC. This sequence encodes CASSYAVAGDHEQYF.

V gene TRBV11-3 combines with J gene TRBJ2-3; 7 nucleotides agree with TRBD2. This CDR3 comprises 15 residues. The trim removed 2 bases at V and 0 bases at J, leaving 2 bases unmatched. CDR1 and CDR2 (germline): SGHNT, YENEEA. The CDR3 loop is CASSLSRGSTDTQYF. The CDR3 bases are TGTGCCAGCAGCTTATCGCGGGGGAGCACAGATACGCAGTATTTT.

This clone showed up just once. The rearrangement links TRBV19 to TRBJ2-7; 12 nucleotides agree with TRBD1. CDR3 length: 16 residues. Germline V gene lookup returns CDR1 LNHDA and CDR2 SQIVND (reference sequence). The V gene end was trimmed by 2 bases and the J gene end by 2 bases; junction bases not matched to a gene: 4. Here the CDR3 DNA reads TGTGCCAGTAGTATAAGGGGGACAGGGGGCCCCTACGAGCAGTACTTC. It codes for CASSIRGTGGPYEQYF.

V usage is TRBV6-5 and J usage is TRBJ2-7; D perhaps matches TRBD2 (6 bases). Germline V lookup: CDR1 MNHEY, CDR2 SVGAGI. The CDR3 runs to 15 residues. V gave up 0 bases and J gave up 6 bases, with 15 bases separating them. CDR3 sequence: CASSYSEGWAGEQYF. DNA for the CDR3: TGTGCCAGCAGTTACTCGGAGGGTTGGGCTGGCGAGCAGTACTTC.

A single count supports this clone. This CDR3 reads CASKAGYNEQFF. In nucleotides, the CDR3 is TGTGCCAGCAAAGCAGGGTACAATGAGCAGTTCTTC. The chain carries TRBV7-9 and TRBJ2-1, with D tentatively TRBD1 (5 bases). This CDR3 is 12 amino acids long. Trimming shortened V by 7 bases and J by 4 bases, and 8 bases separated the two germline ends. Germline CDR1 and CDR2: SEHNR and FQNEAQ (reference sequence).

The J gene is TRBJ2-5, the V gene TRBV6-5, with TRBD1 matching over 8 bases. The CDR3 totals 15 residues. In germline, CDR1 is MNHEY, CDR2 SVGAGI. After removal of 6 bases from V and 0 bases from J, the junction contained 6 bases not matched to a gene. The chain's CDR3 is CASSQTGVDQETQYF. As DNA, the CDR3 is TGTGCCAGCAGCCAGACAGGGGTAGACCAAGAGACCCAGTACTTC.

This chain links TRBV6-5 with TRBJ2-7; TRBD2 is a possible D gene (6 bases). Germline V gives CDR1 MNHEY, CDR2 SVGAGI. Trimming removed 2 bases at V and 4 bases at J, with 18 bases between. This CDR3 region has 16 residues. In nucleotides, the CDR3 is TGTGCCAGCAGTTACCTACAAGGGACTCCAGGGTACGAGCAGTACTTC. The encoded protein is CASSYLQGTPGYEQYF.

J is TRBJ2-5 and V is TRBV4-2; perhaps TRBD1 as D (5 bases). Trimming pared 1 base from V and 1 base from J, leaving 10 bases between. The CDR3 covers 15 residues. The germline gives CDR1 LGHNA, CDR2 YNFKEQ. The CDR3, as DNA: TGTGCCAGCAGCCAAGTTAGCAGGGCCCAAGAGACCCAGTACTTC. Translated, it gives CASSQVSRAQETQYF.

Remarks on this clone: At one of its ends the junction is not consistent with the germline gene, which may arise from a read error. V and J are TRBV7-7 and TRBJ2-1; 10 bases fit TRBD2. In germline, CDR1 is SSHAT, CDR2 FNYEAQ (reference sequence). The CDR3 consists of 21 residues. CDR3 nucleotide sequence: TGTGCTAGCAGCTTAGGGGGGTGGTCTAGCGGGAGTCCGAGCTCCTACAATGAGCAGTTCTTC. Translating it yields CASSLGGWSSGSPSSYNEQFF.

The V and J genes are TRBV5-1 and TRBJ2-2; D not resolved. V lost 0 bases and J 5 bases, leaving 8 bases between the germline ends. CDR3 length: 14 amino acids. From germline, CDR1 is SGHRS and CDR2 YFSETQ. The CDR3 DNA follows: TGCGCCAGCAGCTTGGACCAGCCTACCGGGGAGCTGTTTTTT. Translation gives CASSLDQPTGELFF.

This sequence joins TRBV7-5 and TRBJ2-7; the table calls TRBD2, which could not be checked here. TRBV7-5 corresponds to a pseudogene. The CDR3 totals 13 residues. The CDR3 DNA sequence: TGTGCCAGGAGCGGGAGCGTCCCCTACGAGCAGTACTTC. Protein product: CARSGSVPYEQYF.

The V gene is TRBV12-3 or TRBV12-4, the J gene TRBJ2-5; D unresolved. Trimming removed 2 bases at V and 5 bases at J, with 6 bases between. The CDR3 is 12 residues long. CDR3 nucleotides: TGTGCCAGCAGTTTATATCTGGAGACCCAGTACTTC. Amino acids: CASSLYLETQYF.

The gene calls are TRBV6-1 and TRBJ2-6; D is uncertain. This CDR3 spans 16 amino acids. Germline V CDR1 and CDR2: MNHNS, SASEGT. V lost 4 bases to trimming and J lost 1 base, with 11 bases between them. This CDR3 reads CASSVSARSGANVLTF. In DNA form, the CDR3 reads TGTGCCAGCAGTGTGTCGGCCCGTTCTGGGGCCAACGTCCTGACTTTC.

The gene calls are TRBV5-1 and TRBJ2-7; D is uncertain. The CDR3 has 14 residues. CDR1 is SGHRS, CDR2 YFSETQ, per germline. Deletions cut 0 bases from V and 1 base from J, with 8 bases between. The chain's CDR3 is CASSLDFWSYEQYF. The CDR3 DNA follows: TGCGCCAGCAGCTTGGATTTTTGGTCCTACGAGCAGTACTTC.